These T cell receptor beta chains were read from a single sample in a study of OX40 agonist ivuxolimab in advanced cancers. Here immunoSEQ multiplex PCR was the method, and the copy in TCRdb shows in-frame clones only, minus some. Of tens of thousands of clones listed, 83% are singletons. The sequences come from CD4+ or CD8+ T cells sorted from blood, collected in a trial of the OX40 agonist ivuxolimab. The receptors stem from an adult with an advanced solid tumor such as melanoma, head and neck, liver or kidney cancer. Each CDR3 is given with its conserved first and last residue. Fields, in order: V gene, clone size, D gene, J gene, CDR3 DNA, CDR3 protein. A D gene is named only where the DNA matches it firmly. Clone size appears in some rows only: once, few, many, or a class for an expanded clone.

TRBV4-1	-	-	TRBJ1-4	TGCGCCAGCAGCCAAGGTAGGGGCGGTAATGAAAAACTGTTTTTT	CASSQGRGGNEKLFF
TRBV7-3	-	-	TRBJ2-6	TGTGCCAGCCGGACAGCTGGGGCCAACGTCCTGACTTTC	CASRTAGANVLTF
TRBV2	-	-	TRBJ1-5	TGTGCCAGCAGTTTCGGGGTCGTGGCTGGGAATCAGCCCCAGCATTTT	CASSFGVVAGNQPQHF
TRBV6-4	-	-	TRBJ2-2	TGTGCCAGCAGTGCCCAGGATGGCGGGGAGCTGTTTTTT	CASSAQDGGELFF
TRBV19	-	-	TRBJ2-3	TGTGCCAGTCGGAGGGCGAGGGTGGATACGCAGTATTTT	CASRRARVDTQYF
TRBV11-3	many	-	TRBJ1-5	TGTGCCAGCAGCCCGGGACCGGAATCGGGTCAGCCCCAGCATTTT	CASSPGPESGQPQHF
TRBV28	-	-	TRBJ2-7	TGTGCCAGCAGATTGGCCTACGAGCAGTACTTC	CASRLAYEQYF
TRBV28	-	-	TRBJ1-2	TGTGCCAGCAGCCCTTCCGGGACCTATGGCTACACCTTC	CASSPSGTYGYTF
TRBV11-3	-	TRBD1	TRBJ1-2	TGTGCCAGCAGCCCCCGACAGGGCAGAGACTATGGCTACACCTTC	CASSPRQGRDYGYTF
TRBV6-1	-	-	TRBJ2-5	TGTGCCAGCGCCGGAAGGGGGAATGAAGAGACCCAGTACTTC	CASAGRGNEETQYF
TRBV19	-	-	TRBJ1-2	TGTGCCAGTAGTATCATCGGGACGGGCTATGGCTACACCTTC	CASSIIGTGYGYTF
TRBV15	-	-	TRBJ2-2	TGTGCCACCAGCCGAAAACCCTTGGCAGGCGACACCGGGGAGCTGTTTTTT	CATSRKPLAGDTGELFF
TRBV29-1	-	-	TRBJ1-1	TGCAGCGTTAGTTGGGACCTCATGAACACTGAAGCTTTCTTT	CSVSWDLMNTEAFF
TRBV5-1	-	-	TRBJ1-2	TGCGCCAGCAGCTTTGGCAGCGAGTATGGCTACACCTTC	CASSFGSEYGYTF
TRBV18	-	-	TRBJ2-1	TGTGCCAGCTCACCACCGGTCTTAGGGGCGGTCGACAATGAGCAGTTCTTC	CASSPPVLGAVDNEQFF
TRBV7-9	-	-	TRBJ2-7	TGTGCCAGCAGCTTAGAGGAACAGTCCTACGAGCAGTACTTC	CASSLEEQSYEQYF
TRBV30	few	-	TRBJ1-5	TGTGCCTGGAGTGCAGTTGGGCCCCAGCATTTT	CAWSAVGPQHF
TRBV2	-	-	TRBJ2-3	TGTGCCAGTGTTTCCCAGGGGGGAACCGGGGTTGATACGCAGTATTTT	CASVSQGGTGVDTQYF
TRBV28	-	TRBD2	TRBJ2-2	TGTGCCAGCAGACCCGGGACTAGCGGCACCGGGGAGCTGTTTTTT	CASRPGTSGTGELFF
TRBV14	-	-	TRBJ1-1	TGTGCCAGCAGCCAAGATTGGGGAGGATACACTGAAGCTTTCTTT	CASSQDWGGYTEAFF
TRBV7-2	-	-	TRBJ1-2	TGTGCCAGCAGCTTCAATCAGGGGTTTGACTACACCTTC	CASSFNQGFDYTF
TRBV5-1	-	TRBD1	TRBJ2-3	TGCGCCAGCAGCCTTGGACAGGGGGCTAGCACAGATACGCAGTATTTT	CASSLGQGASTDTQYF
TRBV28	-	-	TRBJ2-5	TGTGCCAGCAGTTTAATAGGGTATGAGACCCAGTACTTC	CASSLIGYETQYF
TRBV10-3	few	TRBD2	TRBJ2-3	TGTGCCATCAGTGAGTCGGCTAGCGGGGGGGTCACAGATACGCAGTATTTT	CAISESASGGVTDTQYF
TRBV27	-	-	TRBJ2-3	TGTGCCAGCAGTTTAGAGGGAGATACGCAGTATTTT	CASSLEGDTQYF
TRBV5-1	-	-	TRBJ1-1	TGCGCCAGCAGTGTCAGGGTGAACACTGAAGCTTTCTTT	CASSVRVNTEAFF
TRBV11-3	-	TRBD1	TRBJ2-7	TGTGCCAGCAGCACGCAAACACAGGGGTCCCCCTACGAGCAGTACTTC	CASSTQTQGSPYEQYF
TRBV28	-	-	TRBJ1-5	TGTGCCAGCAGTAAACCGGGATCGAATCAGCCCCAGCATTTT	CASSKPGSNQPQHF
TRBV2	-	TRBD1	TRBJ2-5	TGTGCCAGCAAATTGTCAGGACCAGGACAGGGGATCGAGACCCAGTACTTC	CASKLSGPGQGIETQYF
TRBV4-1	-	TRBD2	TRBJ2-5	TGCGCCAGCAGCCAAAGGACCCTAGCGGGGGGGCTTGGAGAGACCCAGTACTTC	CASSQRTLAGGLGETQYF
TRBV5-4	-	TRBD2	TRBJ2-1	TGTGCCAGCAGCCAGAGCGGGGGGGCCGGCAATGAGCAGTTCTTC	CASSQSGGAGNEQFF
TRBV7-8	-	-	TRBJ1-2	TGTGCCAGCAGCTTGAGTCCGGGCGGAGGCTACACCTTC	CASSLSPGGGYTF
TRBV9	-	TRBD1	TRBJ1-1	TGTGCCAGCAGCACTAGAGCCACCGGGACAGTGAACACTGAAGCTTTCTTT	CASSTRATGTVNTEAFF
TRBV4-2	-	TRBD2	TRBJ2-3	TGTGCCAGCAGCCAAGATAGTCTAGCGGGGGGGTCAGATACGCAGTATTTT	CASSQDSLAGGSDTQYF
TRBV5-1	-	-	TRBJ2-2	TGCGCCAGCAGCTTCCTACAGGGAACTACGAACACCGGGGAGCTGTTTTTT	CASSFLQGTTNTGELFF
TRBV10-3	-	-	TRBJ2-7	TGTGCCATCAAAGGCTCGGCAGAAACCTACGAGCAGTACTTC	CAIKGSAETYEQYF
TRBV7-2	-	-	TRBJ1-2	TGTGCCAGCAGCTTAGGCAGGGCTAGGGACTATGGCTACACCTTC	CASSLGRARDYGYTF
TRBV5-6	-	TRBD2	TRBJ2-1	TGTGCCAGCAGCCGGGGACTAGCGGGGACCTACAATGAGCAGTTCTTC	CASSRGLAGTYNEQFF
TRBV5-1	-	TRBD2	TRBJ2-1	TGCGCCAGCAGCTTGGATGCTAGCGGGCACAATGAGCAGTTCTTC	CASSLDASGHNEQFF
TRBV6-1	-	-	TRBJ2-6	TGTGCCAGCATCAGCTCTGGGGCCAACGTCCTGACTTTC	CASISSGANVLTF
TRBV30	-	-	TRBJ1-4	TGTGCCTCTCTGACAGTCCCTAATGAAAAACTGTTTTTT	CASLTVPNEKLFF
TRBV29-1	-	-	TRBJ1-2	-	CSVASGAVPAF
TRBV6-5	-	-	TRBJ2-7	TGTGCCAGCAAAGTACCGGGGCTCTACGAGCAGTACTTC	CASKVPGLYEQYF
TRBV18	once	TRBD2	TRBJ2-1	TGTGCCAGCTCACCGCGGGGGGGCAAGGAGCAGTTCTTC	CASSPRGGKEQFF
TRBV27	-	-	TRBJ2-7	TGTGCCAGCAGTTTAAAATCTCCATTTGCTGGGTACGAGCAGTACTTC	CASSLKSPFAGYEQYF
TRBV28	-	-	TRBJ1-1	TGTGCCACCGGGGCGGGAAGGGAATCTGAAGCTTTCTTT	CATGAGRESEAFF